One TCR beta chain is described in this entry. This record comes from a study of shared clonotypes between healthy human individuals. Healthy HIV-negative adults with no recent acute infections or vaccinations were recruited as donors. Germline values: CDR1 MNHEY, CDR2 SVGAGI. V dropped 6 bases and J dropped 4 bases, with 13 bases sitting between them. The CDR3 sequence is 13 residues long. Data came from immunoSEQ multiplex PCR; TCRdb stores just in-frame clones and leaves some out. The sample has 110,000 or so clones, about 71% seen once; the top ten hold around 25%. The source is a woman aged 30 to 39 in good health. Sequencing was carried out using memory CD8+ T cells sorted from blood. The subset: CD45RO+ cells pooled with CCR7-negative TemRA cells. The chain employs TRBV6-5 and TRBJ2-7; D is perhaps TRBD1 (6 bases). Here the CDR3 reads CASRFRGEYEQYF. The DNA for the CDR3 is TGTGCCAGCAGGTTCAGGGGAGAGTACGAGCAGTACTTC.